This T cell receptor (beta chain) is drawn from a study of STAT5B mutations in CD4+ large granular lymphocyte leukemia. This CDR3 region has 14 residues. Germline CDR1 reads SQVTM; CDR2 reads ANQGSEA. The junction had 6 bases not matched to a gene; V was cut back by 4 bases and J by 1 base. Libraries were prepared by immunoSEQ multiplex PCR; TCRdb keeps only in-frame clonotypes and omits some of them. Of 40,000 to 50,000 clones listed, approximately 83% are singletons. This receptor was obtained from a human donor in good health. Specimen: CD4+ T cells from blood buffy coats. The chain links TRBV29-1 to TRBJ2-5; 7 positions agree with TRBD2. The CDR3 is CSVVGRGSQETQYF. CDR3 in DNA: TGCAGCGTTGTTGGGCGGGGGTCCCAAGAGACCCAGTACTTC. Supplemented by reference TRBV29-1 and TRBJ2-5, the full variable domain reads SAVISQKPSRDICQRGTSLTIQCQVDSQVTMMFWYRQQPGQSLTLIATANQGSEATYESGFVIDKFPISRPNLTFSTLTVSNMSPEDSSIYLCSVVGRGSQETQYFGPGTRLLVL.